A single sample is the source of the 3 T cell receptor beta chains below, sequenced in a study of T cells after yellow fever vaccination. TCRdb fed the 5' RACE reads into MiXCR, producing one record per CDR3 protein. Seen here are 90,000 to 150,000 distinct CDR3 sequences, about 7.8% observed once, and the top ten hold approximately 2.7%. Sequenced material: CD4+ T cells sorted from PBMCs, taken roughly 46 days after the first yellow fever vaccination. The receptors shown here come from a man younger than 30 who received the YFV17D yellow fever vaccine.

This clonotype was found many times. This chain connects TRBV20-1 to TRBJ2-3, with 8 bases aligning to TRBD2. Looked up from germline, CDR1 is DFQATT and CDR2 is SNEGSKA (reference sequence). The CDR3 spans 13 residues. V gave up 7 bases and J gave up 2 bases; unmatched junction bases: 5. The CDR3: CSVTSGLTDTQYF. As DNA, the CDR3 is TGCAGTGTTACTAGCGGACTCACAGATACGCAGTATTTT.

This clonotype was counted only a few times. The J gene is TRBJ2-7, the V gene TRBV5-4, with D hard to call. Per the germline V gene, CDR1 is SGHNT and CDR2 is YYREEE (reference sequence). This CDR3 comprises 13 residues. Trimming removed 6 bases at V and 3 bases at J, with 13 bases between. The CDR3 loop is CASTYKGNYEQYF. In DNA, the CDR3 is TGTGCCAGCACCTACAAGGGAAACTACGAGCAGTACTTC.

This clonotype was seen a handful of times. V and J are TRBV24-1 and TRBJ2-3; D remains ambiguous. Between the trimmed V and J ends, which lost 0 bases and 4 bases, there was a span of 16 bases. The CDR3 has 17 amino acids. Looked up from germline, CDR1 is KGHDR and CDR2 is SFDVKD. CDR3 bases: TGTGCCACCAGTGATTTGAACGGGTTCGACTGCTCAGATACGCAGTATTTT. Translated: CATSDLNGFDCSDTQYF.